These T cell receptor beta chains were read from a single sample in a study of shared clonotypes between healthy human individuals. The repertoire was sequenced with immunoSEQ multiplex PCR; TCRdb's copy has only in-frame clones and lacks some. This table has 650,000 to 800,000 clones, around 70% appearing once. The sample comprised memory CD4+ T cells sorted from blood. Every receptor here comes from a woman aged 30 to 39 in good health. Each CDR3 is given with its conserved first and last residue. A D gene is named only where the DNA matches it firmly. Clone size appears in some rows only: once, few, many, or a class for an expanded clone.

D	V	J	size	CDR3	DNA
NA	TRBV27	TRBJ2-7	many	CASSFRPQGPYEQYF	TGTGCCAGCAGTTTTAGGCCCCAGGGCCCCTACGAGCAGTACTTC
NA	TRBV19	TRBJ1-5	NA	CATVDLPGGQPQHF	TGTGCCACCGTGGACCTTCCCGGGGGACAGCCCCAGCATTTT
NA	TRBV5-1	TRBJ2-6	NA	CASSWDIGTGANVLTF	TGCGCCAGCAGCTGGGACATTGGAACCGGGGCCAACGTCCTGACTTTC
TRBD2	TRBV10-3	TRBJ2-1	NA	CAISEGVGLGRNEQFF	TGTGCCATCAGTGAGGGAGTGGGACTAGGACGCAATGAGCAGTTCTTC
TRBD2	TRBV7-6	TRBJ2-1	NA	CASSLGIAGGHNEQFF	TGTGCCAGCAGCTTAGGGATAGCGGGAGGTCACAATGAGCAGTTCTTC
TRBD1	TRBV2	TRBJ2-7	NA	CASSSGTGGGKQYF	TGTGCCAGCAGCTCCGGGACAGGGGGCGGGAAGCAGTACTTC
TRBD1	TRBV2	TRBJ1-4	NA	CASIRTGSNEKLFF	TGTGCCAGCATTAGGACAGGGAGTAATGAAAAACTGTTTTTT
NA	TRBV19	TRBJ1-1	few	CASSNQLNTEAFF	TGTGCCAGTAGTAACCAGCTAAACACTGAAGCTTTCTTT
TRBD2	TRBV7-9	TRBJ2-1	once	CASSLTSGEVFSTYNEQFF	TGTGCCAGCAGTCTCACTAGCGGGGAGGTATTTTCAACTTACAATGAGCAGTTCTTC
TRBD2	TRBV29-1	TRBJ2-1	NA	CSVGGTIKFF	TGCAGCGTTGGGGGGACTATTAAGTTCTTC
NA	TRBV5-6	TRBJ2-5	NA	CASSLGSGPAETQYF	TGTGCCAGCAGCTTGGGGTCGGGACCCGCAGAGACCCAGTACTTC
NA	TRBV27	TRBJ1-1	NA	CASSIRTHGMNTEAFF	TGTGCCAGCAGTATCCGGACTCATGGGATGAACACTGAAGCTTTCTTT
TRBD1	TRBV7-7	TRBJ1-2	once	CASSSRGRHVYGYTF	TGTGCCAGCAGCTCCAGGGGGCGTCATGTGTACGGCTACACCTTC
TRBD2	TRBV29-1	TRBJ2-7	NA	CSVCTGTSGYEQYF	TGCAGCGTTTGTACCGGGACTAGCGGCTACGAGCAGTACTTC
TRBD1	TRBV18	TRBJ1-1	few	CASSLRRDRGWNTEAFF	TGTGCCAGCTCACTCCGCCGGGACAGAGGGTGGAACACTGAAGCTTTCTTT
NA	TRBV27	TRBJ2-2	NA	CASSRLRDGELFF	TGTGCCAGCAGCCGATTACGGGACGGGGAGCTGTTTTTT
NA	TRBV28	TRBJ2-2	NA	CASRPTVRVNTGELFF	TGTGCCAGCAGACCTACCGTCCGGGTCAACACCGGGGAGCTGTTTTTT
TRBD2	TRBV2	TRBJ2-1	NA	CASLGAREVTRRFF	TGTGCCAGCCTTGGCGCGCGGGAGGTAACACGTCGGTTCTTC
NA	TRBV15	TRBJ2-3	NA	CATSREPAPSTDTQYF	TGTGCCACCAGCAGAGAGCCGGCCCCTAGCACAGATACGCAGTATTTT
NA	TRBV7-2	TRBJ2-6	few	CASSFQSSGANVLTF	TGTGCCAGCAGCTTCCAAAGCTCTGGGGCCAACGTCCTGACTTTC
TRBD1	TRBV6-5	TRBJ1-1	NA	CASSYVYRGNTEAFF	TGTGCCAGCAGTTACGTATACAGGGGAAACACTGAAGCTTTCTTT
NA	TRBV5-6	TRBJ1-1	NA	CASSFGGAGTEAFF	TGTGCCAGCAGCTTTGGGGGGGCGGGCACTGAAGCTTTCTTT
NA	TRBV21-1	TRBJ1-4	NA	CASSKSAAFNEKLFF	TGTGCCAGCAGCAAGTCTGCTGCGTTCAATGAAAAACTGTTTTTT
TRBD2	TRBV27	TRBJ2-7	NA	CASSSRRPGLVYEQYF	TGTGCCAGCAGTTCCCGCCGGCCGGGACTAGTCTACGAGCAGTACTTC
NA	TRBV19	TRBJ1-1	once	CASSGASLGTEAFF	TGTGCCTCCAGTGGGGCATCGTTGGGGACTGAAGCTTTCTTT
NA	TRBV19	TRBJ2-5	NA	CASSIAGIGETQYF	TGTGCCAGTAGTATAGCGGGAATCGGAGAGACCCAGTACTTC
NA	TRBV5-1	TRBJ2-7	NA	CASSLASGTYEQYF	TGCGCCAGCAGCTTGGCCAGCGGCACCTACGAGCAGTACTTC
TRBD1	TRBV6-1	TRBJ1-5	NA	CASRQGARDQPQHF	TGTGCCAGCAGACAGGGGGCGCGAGATCAGCCCCAGCATTTT
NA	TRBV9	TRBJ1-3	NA	CASSVGQGGNTIYF	TGTGCCAGCAGCGTAGGTCAGGGGGGAAACACCATATATTTT
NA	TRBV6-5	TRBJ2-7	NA	CASSYSFLGGYEQYF	TGTGCCAGCAGTTACTCGTTTCTAGGCGGATACGAGCAGTACTTC